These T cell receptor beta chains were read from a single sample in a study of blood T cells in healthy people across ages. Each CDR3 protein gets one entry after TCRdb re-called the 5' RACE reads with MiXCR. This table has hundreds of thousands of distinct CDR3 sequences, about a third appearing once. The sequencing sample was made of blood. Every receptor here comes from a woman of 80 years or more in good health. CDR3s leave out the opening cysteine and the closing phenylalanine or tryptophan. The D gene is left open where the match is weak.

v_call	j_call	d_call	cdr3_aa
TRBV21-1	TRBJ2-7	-	ASSKKLSGTGAHEQY
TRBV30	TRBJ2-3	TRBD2	AWSLGGLAGLDTQY
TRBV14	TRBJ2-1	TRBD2	ASSQDLTSGGLVNEQF
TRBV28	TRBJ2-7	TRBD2	ASSSPAGDYPYEQY
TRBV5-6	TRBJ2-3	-	ASSLSRTEVTDTQY
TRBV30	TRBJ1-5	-	AWRQGGSNQPQH
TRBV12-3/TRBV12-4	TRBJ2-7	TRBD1	ASSAGTDYSYEQY
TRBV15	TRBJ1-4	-	ATRGLNEKLF
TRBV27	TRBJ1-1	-	ASSRPGGLVAF
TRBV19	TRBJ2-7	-	ASSIRQGYEQY
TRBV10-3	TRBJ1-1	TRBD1	ATGTGEGTEAF
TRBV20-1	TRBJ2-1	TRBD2	SASSLAGGVFYNEQF
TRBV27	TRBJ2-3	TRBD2	ASSFLAGGLGSTDTQY
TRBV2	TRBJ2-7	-	ASEATGFYEQY
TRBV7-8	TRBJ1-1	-	ASSLKPRGARNTEAF
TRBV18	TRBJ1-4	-	ASSRQEVGKEKLF
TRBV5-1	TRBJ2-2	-	ASSQGHSNTGELF
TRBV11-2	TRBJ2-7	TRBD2	ASSRLEAQRGYEQY
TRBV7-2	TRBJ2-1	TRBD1	ASSLGSGQVYNEQF
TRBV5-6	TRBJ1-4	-	ASSLSDGALNEKLF
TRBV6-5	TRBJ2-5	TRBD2	ASRVTSGGALGEQY
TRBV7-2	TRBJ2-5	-	ASSLRLIPGETQY
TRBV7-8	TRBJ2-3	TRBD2	ASTSRRTSGSVGTDTQY
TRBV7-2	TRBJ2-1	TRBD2	ASSLGLGPYNEQF